This T cell receptor (beta chain) originates from a study of cytomegalovirus exposure and HLA in healthy donors. Study-level information: Genetic ancestry analysis placed about 80% of the 300 to 400 donors that were genotyped in the Caucasian-associated cluster. Notes on the study in general: Overall, around 160 TCR beta chains were annotated as cytomegalovirus-associated. Later analysis demonstrated an association between a missense DCLRE1C variant and TCR beta V- and J-gene trimming.

PCR was performed using 60 Vbeta and 13 Jbeta primers. The data were produced by immunoSEQ multiplex PCR, yet TCRdb's version contains in-frame clones alone and is incomplete. The data show 180,000 or so clones, roughly 84% seen once. This CDR3 has 17 residues. The V gene's germline CDR1 is SGHRS and CDR2 YFSETQ. V lost 0 bases, J lost 8 bases, and 12 bases stayed unmatched. As to this clone: Its antigen is unknown.

The V and J genes are TRBV5-1 and TRBJ2-3; 10 bases agree with TRBD2. The source of this sequence is a male donor in good health and CMV-seronegative. Sequenced material: PBMCs. For the CDR3, the DNA is TGCGCCAGCAGCTTGGACCAAGCGGGAGGGTTCACTGGTACGCAGTATTTT. Its protein product is CASSLDQAGGFTGTQYF.